The 26 T cell receptor beta chains reported below all come from one sample, sequenced in a study of shared clonotypes between healthy human individuals. Some clones are missing from TCRdb's copy, which holds only in-frame ones; the method was immunoSEQ multiplex PCR. The sample yields 450,000 to 700,000 clones, around 95% seen once. Naive CD8 cells were CD45RO-negative, positively selected for CCR7, excluding terminally differentiated effector memory CD45RA+ cells. Sequencing used naive CD8+ T cells sorted from blood. Every receptor here comes from a woman in her thirties in good health.

This chain links TRBV7-9 with TRBJ2-5, with TRBD2 matching over 9 bases. The V segment lost 5 bases and the J segment 3 bases; nucleotides outside the gene matches: 16. The CDR3 has 18 residues. Germline V gene data show CDR1 as SEHNR and CDR2 as FQNEAQ (reference sequence). CDR3 in amino acids: CASSAHLAAGGREETQYF. The DNA of the CDR3 is TGTGCCAGCAGCGCGCACCTGGCTGCGGGAGGGAGAGAAGAGACCCAGTACTTC.

V gene TRBV2 combines with J gene TRBJ1-1, with unresolved D. V was cut by 8 bases and J by 1 base, with 8 bases left in between. Germline lookup yields CDR1 SNHLY and CDR2 FYNNEI. The CDR3 spans 12 residues. This CDR3 is CASADGNTEAFF. The CDR3, as DNA: TGTGCCAGCGCCGACGGGAACACTGAAGCTTTCTTT.

The CDR3 DNA reads TGTGCCAGCAGACCGGGACTAGCCCTTTTCAACGAGCAGTACTTC. Amino acids: CASRPGLALFNEQYF. V and J are TRBV28 and TRBJ2-7; 9 nucleotides line up with TRBD2. Per germline, CDR1 MDHEN and CDR2 SYDVKM. Losses at the gene ends were 6 bases for V and 5 bases for J; bases not matched to a gene: 11. The CDR3 is 15 residues long.

This clone has only one observation. The chain carries TRBV28 and TRBJ2-5, with D possibly called TRBD1 or TRBD2 (5 bases each). TRBJ2-7 matches the DNA end more closely, so the J call is doubtful. This CDR3 spans 18 amino acids. CDR1 is MDHEN and CDR2 is SYDVKM in the germline V gene. CDR3 DNA sequence: TGTGCCAGCAAGCCACGAGGCGTCGGGGCCCCGCCAAACTACGAGCAGTACTTC. This gives the protein CASKPRGVGAPPNYEQYF.

V usage is TRBV29-1 and J usage is TRBJ2-1; D perhaps matches TRBD1 (6 bases). Germline V gene lookup returns CDR1 SQVTM and CDR2 ANQGSEA. V lost 5 bases and J 5 bases, leaving 13 bases between the germline ends. The CDR3 sequence is 13 residues long. The CDR3 reads CSVHLDSNNEQFF. The CDR3 DNA reads TGCAGCGTTCATTTGGACAGTAACAATGAGCAGTTCTTC.

The chain employs TRBV4-1 and TRBJ2-7; the match to TRBD2 covers 13 bases. This CDR3 comprises 16 residues. Germline CDR1 is MGHRA and CDR2 is YSYEKL. J was trimmed by 6 bases and V by 3 bases; bases with no gene match: 8. CDR3 region: CASSHGTSGTGSEQYF. DNA for the CDR3: TGCGCCAGCAGCCATGGGACTAGCGGGACGGGCAGCGAGCAGTACTTC.

J is TRBJ2-1 and V is TRBV25-1; D unclear. Germline CDR1 reads MGHDK; CDR2 reads SYGVNS. The CDR3 has 13 amino acids. V shed 5 bases and J shed 7 bases, with 12 bases lying between them. CDR3 loop: CASSPTNSNEQFF. The CDR3 bases are TGTGCCAGCAGTCCCACCAACTCAAATGAGCAGTTCTTC.

Regarding this clone: The same CDR3 is also encoded by other DNA sequences in this sample. The chain links TRBV28 to TRBJ1-1; 8 bases match TRBD1. The CDR3 sequence is 14 residues long. The junction had 2 bases not matched to a gene; V was cut back by 3 bases and J by 2 bases. Germline CDR1 and CDR2: MDHEN and SYDVKM. In DNA, the CDR3 is TGTGCCAGCAGTTTTGACAGGGGAAACACTGAAGCTTTCTTT. Residues: CASSFDRGNTEAFF.

CDR3 bases: TGTGCCAGCAGTTACTCTGCTAGCGGTGGCGTCTACGAGCAGTACTTC. Its protein is CASSYSASGGVYEQYF. The V and J genes are TRBV6-5 and TRBJ2-7, with TRBD2 identical over 7 bases. The V segment lost 0 bases and the J segment 3 bases; nucleotides outside the gene matches: 8. CDR3 length equals 16 residues. The V gene's germline CDR1 is MNHEY and CDR2 SVGAGI.

The chain is built from TRBV5-1 and TRBJ2-3; TRBD2 agrees at 12 bases. The CDR3 is 14 amino acids. The germline gives CDR1 SGHRS, CDR2 YFSETQ. J was trimmed by 9 bases and V by 5 bases; bases with no gene match: 7. DNA of the CDR3: TGCGCCAGCAGGGGGACTAGCGGGCACAGGACGCAGTATTTT. It is translated as CASRGTSGHRTQYF.

The chain is built from TRBV28 and TRBJ1-5; D is undetermined. Trimming left V 4 bases short and J 0 bases short, with 16 bases between. CDR3 length: 17 amino acids. Germline V lookup: CDR1 MDHEN, CDR2 SYDVKM. CDR3 in amino acids: CASSSQPGGISNQPQHF. The CDR3 DNA is TGTGCCAGCAGTTCCCAACCTGGAGGGATTAGCAATCAGCCCCAGCATTTT. Filled out from reference TRBV28 and TRBJ1-5, the complete variable domain reads DVKVTQSSRYLVKRTGEKVFLECVQDMDHENMFWYRQDPGLGLRLIYFSYDVKMKEKGDIPEGYSVSREKKERFSLILESASTNQTSMYLCASSSQPGGISNQPQHFGDGTRLSIL.

This sequence joins TRBV7-8 and TRBJ2-7; TRBD2 matches at 7 bases. CDR3 size: 13 residues. After removal of 5 bases from V and 4 bases from J, the junction contained 5 bases not matched to a gene. The germline V gene encodes CDR1 SGHVS and CDR2 FQNEAQ. For the CDR3, the DNA is TGTGCCAGCAGCCCGGGACTATCTTACGAGCAGTACTTC. It yields the protein CASSPGLSYEQYF.

On this clone itself: This CDR3 is also generated by other DNA sequences in the sample. V and J are TRBV9 and TRBJ2-1, with 7 nucleotides matching TRBD2. This CDR3 has 15 amino acids. In germline, CDR1 is SGDLS, CDR2 YYNGEE. The ends lost 0 bases at V and 4 bases at J; junction bases unmatched: 4. The CDR3 protein is CASSVGGGSYNEQFF. In DNA form, the CDR3 reads TGTGCCAGCAGCGTAGGCGGGGGTAGTTACAATGAGCAGTTCTTC.

V is TRBV5-1 and J is TRBJ2-5, with D possibly matching TRBD1 (6 bases). The CDR3 has 16 amino acids. Germline loops: CDR1 SGHRS, CDR2 YFSETQ. V lost 2 bases to trimming and J lost 2 bases, with 16 bases between them. The CDR3 here is CASSLGTVGGQETQYF. DNA of the CDR3: TGCGCCAGCAGCTTAGGAACGGTAGGGGGTCAAGAGACCCAGTACTTC.

The chain has TRBV1 and TRBJ2-5; the tabulated D call, TRBD2, remains unverified against the DNA. TRBV1 is a pseudogene segment. There are 15 residues in the CDR3. CDR3 protein: CTSSRTPSVQETQYF. The CDR3 DNA reads TGCACCAGCAGCCGAACCCCTAGCGTCCAAGAGACCCAGTACTTC.

This clone was found once. This chain connects TRBV25-1 to TRBJ2-7; D call uncertain. The CDR3 sequence is 14 residues long. Germline lookup yields CDR1 MGHDK and CDR2 SYGVNS. Trimming took off 5 bases at V and 2 bases at J, with 13 bases between the two ends. The CDR3 loop reads CASSLVHGAYEQYF. CDR3 DNA: TGTGCCAGCAGTCTGGTTCATGGGGCCTACGAGCAGTACTTC.

The chain links TRBV19 to TRBJ1-1; unclear D gene. The CDR3 length is 11 residues. Trimming pared 7 bases from V and 8 bases from J, leaving 11 bases between. Germline CDR1 reads LNHDA; CDR2 reads SQIVND (reference sequence). The CDR3 loop reads CASTSGLEAFF. In DNA form, the CDR3 reads TGTGCCAGTACCTCCGGGCTAGAAGCTTTCTTT. Drawing the rest from reference TRBV19 and TRBJ1-1, the complete variable domain is DGGITQSPKYLFRKEGQNVTLSCEQNLNHDAMYWYRQDPGQGLRLIYYSQIVNDFQKGDIAEGYSVSREKKESFPLTVTSAQKNPTAFYLCASTSGLEAFFGQGTRLTVV.

This rearrangement joins TRBV7-2 to TRBJ2-1; 9 bases are shared with TRBD2. The ends lost 6 bases at V and 5 bases at J; junction bases unmatched: 17. Germline-derived CDR1 and CDR2 are SGHTA and FQGNSA. This CDR3 has 18 residues. The CDR3 loop is CASSPAMAGTSPHNEQFF. The DNA for the CDR3 is TGTGCCAGCAGTCCGGCTATGGCCGGGACTAGCCCCCACAATGAGCAGTTCTTC.

The V gene is TRBV7-9, the J gene TRBJ2-7; D is possibly TRBD2 (5 bases). This CDR3 is 15 amino acids long. Germline-derived CDR1 and CDR2 are SEHNR and FQNEAQ (reference sequence). Trimming cost V 1 base and J 4 bases, with 14 bases left between them. The CDR3 protein is CASSLVSGVGYEQYF. CDR3 sequence (DNA): TGTGCCAGCAGCTTAGTATCCGGGGTAGGGTACGAGCAGTACTTC.

This clone was recorded once. The V call is TRBV13, the J call TRBJ2-7, with a weak D call TRBD2 (5 bases). CDR3 length equals 15 residues. Germline V gene sequence: CDR1 PRHDT, CDR2 FYEKMQ (reference sequence). V was shortened by 4 bases and J by 4 bases, with 17 bases between the two germline ends. The CDR3 DNA is TGTGCCAGCAGCTCATCCCTCGGAGGTTATTACGAGCAGTACTTC. Its translation: CASSSSLGGYYEQYF.

This chain joins TRBV19 and TRBJ2-7, with a weak D call TRBD2 (5 bases). CDR3 size: 15 residues. Germline CDR1 is LNHDA and CDR2 is SQIVND (reference sequence). Trimming cost V 5 bases and J 5 bases, with 19 bases left between them. CDR3 protein: CASSHERSLRDEQYF. For the CDR3, the DNA is TGTGCCAGTAGTCACGAGCGGAGCTTGCGAGACGAGCAGTACTTC.

The chain employs TRBV9 and TRBJ2-1; 8 bases align to TRBD2. V was pared by 3 bases and J by 0 bases, with 2 bases of the junction left unmatched. CDR1 is SGDLS and CDR2 is YYNGEE in the germline V gene. The CDR3 extends over 15 amino acids. The chain's CDR3 is CASSEGTSSYNEQFF. CDR3 DNA sequence: TGTGCCAGCAGCGAAGGGACTAGCTCCTACAATGAGCAGTTCTTC.

Turning to this clone: The same CDR3 arises from other DNA sequences in this sample as well. This sequence joins TRBV13 and TRBJ2-1; D gene uncertain. V lost 2 bases to trimming and J lost 3 bases, with 5 bases between them. The germline V gene encodes CDR1 PRHDT and CDR2 FYEKMQ (reference sequence). This CDR3 contains 13 residues. The CDR3 sequence: CASSLSRYNEQFF. The CDR3 nucleotides are TGTGCCAGCAGCTTAAGCCGCTACAATGAGCAGTTCTTC.

The chain carries TRBV28 and TRBJ1-5, with TRBD1 identical over 9 bases. The CDR3 is made up of 14 amino acids. The trim removed 6 bases at V and 6 bases at J, leaving 6 bases unmatched. Looked up from germline, CDR1 is MDHEN and CDR2 is SYDVKM. Here the CDR3 reads CASRQDRGSQPQHF. The CDR3 bases are TGTGCCAGCAGACAGGACAGGGGCAGTCAGCCCCAGCATTTT.

The table lists this clone with a count of one. This chain connects TRBV7-9 to TRBJ2-3; D not certain. Germline CDR1 SEHNR, CDR2 FQNEAQ (reference sequence). Trimming left V 5 bases short and J 2 bases short, with 5 bases between. This CDR3 contains 12 residues. Here the CDR3 reads CASSHATDTQYF. Written as DNA, the CDR3 is TGTGCCAGCAGCCATGCCACAGATACGCAGTATTTT.

This clone was seen only once. The CDR3 nucleotides read TGTGCCAGCAGTGATATCTACTGGGGTAGCAATCAGCCCCAGCATTTT. Protein product: CASSDIYWGSNQPQHF. The chain joins TRBV6-1 to TRBJ1-5; D is ambiguous. The CDR3 is made up of 16 amino acids. The V and J ends lost 3 bases and 0 bases respectively, with 12 bases between them. In germline, CDR1 is MNHNS, CDR2 SASEGT.